Following are 17 T cell receptor beta chains from one sample sequenced in a study of T cell responses to AZD1222 COVID-19 vaccine. The table came from immunoSEQ multiplex PCR; TCRdb's copy has only in-frame clones and leaves some out. Altogether fewer than 150,000 clones are present, 75% to 95% being singletons, with the ten largest covering roughly 3.2%. The sample consisted of peripheral blood, taken on day 0 of AZD1222 vaccination. Receptors originate from an adult in good health.

The sample holds a few counts of this clone. CDR3 coding DNA: TGCAGCGTTGAAAATCCGTCTGGGCGTGGCTACACCTTC. It encodes CSVENPSGRGYTF. The chain has TRBV29-1 and TRBJ1-2; no reliable D call. V was cut by 2 bases and J by 7 bases, with 14 bases left in between. Germline CDR1 SQVTM, CDR2 ANQGSEA. The CDR3 covers 13 residues.

DNA for the CDR3: TGTGCCAGCAGCTTAGGGGTCATGCGGGCACCCCACAATGAGCAGTTCTTC. This sequence encodes CASSLGVMRAPHNEQFF. The chain employs TRBV7-6 and TRBJ2-1, with a tentative D call TRBD2 (5 bases). There are 17 residues in the CDR3. Trimming took off 1 base at V and 5 bases at J, with 18 bases between the two ends. Germline V lookup: CDR1 SGHVS, CDR2 FNYEAQ.

This sequence joins TRBV15 and TRBJ1-1, with D maybe TRBD1 (6 bases). Germline-derived CDR1 and CDR2 are LNHNV and YYDKDF (reference sequence). V lost 0 bases, J lost 8 bases, and 16 bases lay in between. This CDR3 contains 15 residues. CDR3 DNA: TGTGCCACCAGCAGAGATAACCACAGGGTCGAAGAAGCTTTCTTT. This gives the protein CATSRDNHRVEEAFF.

V and J are TRBV29-1 and TRBJ2-4; 11 bases are shared with TRBD1. Trimming removed 0 bases from V and 0 bases from J; junction bases left unmatched: 10. This CDR3 has 19 amino acids. Germline assignment: CDR1 SQVTM and CDR2 ANQGSEA. CDR3: CSVEDLGQGGVLAKNIQYF. CDR3 coding DNA: TGCAGCGTTGAAGATTTGGGACAGGGGGGCGTTCTAGCCAAAAACATTCAGTACTTC.

This clone was observed once. The V and J genes are TRBV11-2 and TRBJ1-1; possible D gene TRBD1, 6 bases. The germline gives CDR1 SGHAT, CDR2 FQNNGV. The CDR3 is made up of 13 amino acids. Trimming cost V 2 bases and J 8 bases, with 12 bases left between them. The CDR3 nucleotides are TGTGCCAGCAGCTTATGGAAGGGGGGAGAAGCTTTCTTT. Protein product: CASSLWKGGEAFF.

The rearrangement uses TRBV6-1 and TRBJ1-6, with D perhaps matching TRBD1 (6 bases). This CDR3 has 14 residues. Germline loops: CDR1 MNHNS, CDR2 SASEGT. V dropped 9 bases and J dropped 8 bases, with 17 bases sitting between them. CDR3 protein: CASGWGARDSPLHF. In DNA form, the CDR3 reads TGTGCCAGTGGGTGGGGGGCTCGCGATTCACCCCTCCACTTT.

CDR3: CASTWGGYTEAFF. CDR3 in DNA: TGTGCCAGCACCTGGGGGGGGTACACTGAAGCTTTCTTT. V is TRBV12-3 or TRBV12-4 and J is TRBJ1-1; a possible D gene is TRBD1 (5 bases). Between the trimmed V and J ends, which lost 7 bases and 3 bases, there was a span of 12 bases. The CDR3 extends over 13 amino acids.

The chain has TRBV2 and TRBJ1-4; 10 bases match TRBD1. The ends lost 7 bases at V and 4 bases at J; junction bases unmatched: 18. Per the germline V gene, CDR1 is SNHLY and CDR2 is FYNNEI. The CDR3 loop spans 19 amino acids. The CDR3 coding sequence is TGTGCCAGCACCTTCACCCTAGGGGACAGGGGTTCAAGTAATGAAAAACTGTTTTTT. Translating it yields CASTFTLGDRGSSNEKLFF.

The chain employs TRBV3-1 (or the pseudogene TRBV3-2) and TRBJ2-1; perhaps TRBD1 as D (5 bases). The CDR3 is 13 residues long. In germline, CDR1 is LGHDT, CDR2 YNNKEL (reference sequence). The germline V and J ends were trimmed by 2 bases and 6 bases, with 8 bases remaining between them. The CDR3 DNA sequence: TGTGCCAGCAGCCAAACCAGGGTCAATGAGCAGTTCTTC. Translation: CASSQTRVNEQFF.

This clone was counted between two and nine times. The rearrangement uses TRBV9 and TRBJ2-5; 11 bases match TRBD2. J gave up 0 bases and V 4 bases, and 14 bases lay outside the gene matches. This CDR3 is built from 19 residues. Germline-derived CDR1 and CDR2 are SGDLS and YYNGEE. The CDR3 coding sequence is TGTGCCAGCAGCCCCAGGATAGCGGGAGGGGGAGGGTACCAAGAGACCCAGTACTTC. It specifies CASSPRIAGGGGYQETQYF.

V usage is TRBV27 and J usage is TRBJ1-5; D is uncertain. The CDR3 has 12 amino acids. The V gene's germline CDR1 is MNHEY and CDR2 SMNVEV (reference sequence). The V gene lost 6 bases and the J gene lost 8 bases, with 11 bases spanning the gap. CDR3 sequence: CASSDTPEPQHF. The CDR3 coding sequence is TGTGCCAGCAGCGACACCCCTGAGCCCCAGCATTTT.

The rearrangement uses TRBV9 and TRBJ2-3; D gene unclear. Deletions cut 2 bases from V and 4 bases from J, with 17 bases between. The length of the CDR3 is 16 residues. The V gene's germline CDR1 is SGDLS and CDR2 YYNGEE. As DNA, the CDR3 is TGTGCCAGCAGCGTCGACAAGATAATTATCCCAGATACGCAGTATTTT. This codes for CASSVDKIIIPDTQYF. The full variable domain, its missing parts supplied by reference TRBV9 and TRBJ2-3, is DSGVTQTPKHLITATGQRVTLRCSPRSGDLSVYWYQQSLDQGLQFLIQYYNGEERAKGNILERFSAQQFPDLHSELNLSSLELGDSALYFCASSVDKIIIPDTQYFGPGTRLTVL.

The gene calls are TRBV6-1 and TRBJ1-2, with 8 positions matching TRBD1. The V gene end was trimmed by 2 bases and the J gene end by 8 bases; junction bases not matched to a gene: 13. Germline CDR1 and CDR2: MNHNS and SASEGT. This CDR3 has 16 residues. CDR3 region: CASSESRTGLFGGYTF. CDR3 DNA: TGTGCCAGCAGTGAATCTCGGACAGGGCTCTTTGGGGGCTACACCTTC.

This rearrangement joins TRBV29-1 to TRBJ2-3; maybe TRBD1 (5 bases). V dropped 3 bases and J dropped 0 bases, with 22 bases sitting between them. The germline V gene has CDR1 SQVTM and CDR2 ANQGSEA. The CDR3 extends over 18 amino acids. The CDR3 loop reads CSVEGWRQRDSSTDTQYF. The CDR3 DNA follows: TGCAGCGTTGAGGGGTGGAGACAGCGAGATTCTAGCACAGATACGCAGTATTTT.

CDR3 region: CASSLGRDSGHTIYF. The CDR3 coding sequence is TGTGCCAGCAGCTTAGGAAGGGACAGCGGGCACACCATATATTTT. This sequence joins TRBV11-3 and TRBJ1-3; 7 nucleotides match TRBD1. Trimming cost V 1 base and J 8 bases; bases outside gene matches: 8. This CDR3 has 15 residues. CDR1 SGHNT and CDR2 YENEEA come from the germline V gene. The full variable domain, rest sourced from reference TRBV11-3 and TRBJ1-3, is EAGVVQSPRYKIIEKKQPVAFWCNPISGHNTLYWYLQNLGQGPELLIRYENEEAVDDSQLPKDRFSAERLKGVDSTLKIQPAELGDSAVYLCASSLGRDSGHTIYFGEGSWLTVV.

This chain joins TRBV6-1 and TRBJ2-5, with no clear D. Germline assignment: CDR1 MNHNS and CDR2 SASEGT. V was trimmed by 2 bases and J by 2 bases, leaving 12 bases between them. CDR3 size: 15 residues. Written as DNA, the CDR3 is TGTGCCAGCAGTGAAAGTTTGGGGATTCAAGAGACCCAGTACTTC. It is translated as CASSESLGIQETQYF.

This sequence joins TRBV24-1 and TRBJ2-3; D tentatively fits TRBD1 or TRBD2 (5 bases each). The V end lost 4 bases, the J end lost 0 bases, and 7 bases lay between the germline ends. CDR3 length equals 14 residues. Germline CDR1 is KGHDR and CDR2 is SFDVKD. The CDR3 protein is CATSERGSTDTQYF. CDR3 DNA: TGTGCCACCAGTGAGAGGGGTAGCACAGATACGCAGTATTTT.